This T cell receptor (beta chain) was sequenced in a study of metastatic and nonmetastatic thyroid tumors. There were no patients who had received any treatment before thyroid surgery. Per the original data handling: The study took CDR3 differences across clinicopathological groups and made a distant-metastasis classifier for papillary thyroid cancer from them. TCRdb redid the clone calls on the PCR reads using MiXCR. Here the V and J calls rest on TCRdb's processing, not on the authors' analysis. Of tens of thousands of clones detected, 33% appear once; the ten largest clones hold about 16%. This CDR3 comprises 15 residues. V was clipped by 8 bases and J by 3 bases, with 17 bases between them. The germline CDR1 and CDR2 sequences are MNHNS and SASEGT.

The V call is TRBV6-1, the J call TRBJ2-1; D is perhaps TRBD2 (5 bases). The clonotype comes from a female donor with papillary thyroid cancer or a benign thyroid nodule (not recorded which). Some clones in this sample may be carry-over from other donors' samples. What was sequenced was tumor tissue. In DNA form, the CDR3 reads TGTGCCAGCCAACCCTACGGGAAGAACTACAATGAGCAGTTCTTC. Translating it yields CASQPYGKNYNEQFF.